The clone carrying this TCR beta chain was seen only once. Its specificity is not known. This entry belongs to a study of cytomegalovirus exposure and HLA in healthy donors. Study-wide results and limits: For TCR beta chains, V- and J-gene trimming was later linked to a missense DCLRE1C variant.

The PCR was carried out with 60 Vbeta primers and 13 Jbeta primers. Sequencing used immunoSEQ multiplex PCR; TCRdb keeps in-frame clones, though not all of them. The sample includes about 150,000 clones, 70% to 85% of them seen just once. The sequenced sample was PBMCs. This receptor was taken from a woman aged 25 to 39 in good health and CMV-seropositive.

CDR3 bases: TGTGCCAGCAACGAAGGGGGCCTCGGAGGGCAGTACTTC. Its translation: CASNEGGLGGQYF. The chain has TRBV2 and TRBJ2-7, with 7 bases identical to TRBD1. Unmatched junction bases numbered 12, after V lost 7 bases and J lost 9 bases. The CDR3 spans 13 residues. Per the germline V gene, CDR1 is SNHLY and CDR2 is FYNNEI.